The clone carrying this T cell receptor (beta chain) has a handful of counts. The antigen is unknown. This sample was included in a study of type 1 regulatory T cells. Study-level background: An in vitro protocol generated T-allo10, a Tr1-enriched, alloantigen-specific CD4 T cell product.

TCRdb re-called the reads with MiXCR, one entry per CDR3 protein. The sample consists of under 85,000 distinct CDR3 sequences, roughly 49% of them appearing once. Trimming left V 4 bases short and J 4 bases short, with 11 bases between. CDR1 is MNHEY and CDR2 is SVGEGT in the germline V gene. This CDR3 has 14 residues. Source material: cultured non-Tr1 T cells, either the whole culture or a sorted T cell fraction (not recorded which). The receptor was isolated from a human donor in good health. V and J are TRBV6-2 or TRBV6-3 and TRBJ1-5; no clear D. DNA of the CDR3: TGTGCCAGCAGTTCCCCCGGAACTAATCAGCCCCAGCATTTT. Translating gives CASSSPGTNQPQHF.